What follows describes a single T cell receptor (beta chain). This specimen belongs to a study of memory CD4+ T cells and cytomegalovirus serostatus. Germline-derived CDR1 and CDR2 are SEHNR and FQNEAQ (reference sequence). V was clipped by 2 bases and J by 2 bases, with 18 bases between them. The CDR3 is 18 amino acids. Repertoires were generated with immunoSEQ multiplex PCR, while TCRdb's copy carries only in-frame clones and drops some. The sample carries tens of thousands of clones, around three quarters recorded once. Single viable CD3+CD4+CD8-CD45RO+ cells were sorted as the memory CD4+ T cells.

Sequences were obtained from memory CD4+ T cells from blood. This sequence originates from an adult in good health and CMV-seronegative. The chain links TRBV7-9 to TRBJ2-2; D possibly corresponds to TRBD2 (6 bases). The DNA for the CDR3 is TGTGCCAGCAGCTTACGAAGGGCAGGCGGGATAAACACCGGGGAGCTGTTTTTT. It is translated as CASSLRRAGGINTGELFF.